This T cell receptor (beta chain) was identified during a study of untreated major depressive disorder. The assay was immunoSEQ multiplex PCR, and TCRdb's table has in-frame clones only and misses some. The table shows under 20,000 clones, with about 92% occurring only once. A word on this clone: Its specificity is not known.

Study-wide findings and caveats: Only three preselected Vbeta families were compared in sequencing. The small study sample limits how generally findings apply. CD4+ T cells from depressed patients used TRBV05-01 (Vbeta 5.1) more often than controls.

Patients were free of psychiatric medication for at least 8 weeks. Participants with major medical conditions, Axis I/II comorbidities, regular medication or illicit drug use were excluded. The CDR3 totals 14 residues. Trimming pared 2 bases from V and 0 bases from J, leaving 8 bases between. Germline CDR1 SGDLS, CDR2 YYNGEE. Sequencing was done on a sample of CD4+ T cells from PBMCs. This chain links TRBV9 with TRBJ1-2, with D tentatively TRBD1 (5 bases). The clonotype originates from a woman aged 40 to 50 with major depressive disorder. CDR3 residues: CASSVGTSNYGYTF. Written as DNA, the CDR3 is TGTGCCAGCAGCGTTGGGACCTCTAACTATGGCTACACCTTC.